This T cell receptor beta chain was documented in a study of neurological immune-mediated disorders (dated by TCRdb to the late 2010s). With respect to the entire study: Among the approximately 34 multiple sclerosis patients, approximately 30 had relapsing-remitting MS and 3 had secondary progressive MS. Longitudinal samples, technical triplicates and paired sorted CD4+ and CD8+ T-cell subsets, alongside PBMC samples, were included among the approximately 100 TCR-beta libraries. Of the approximately 65 subjects in the cohort, about 14 were HAM/TSP patients, approximately 35 were multiple sclerosis patients, and 20 were healthy controls. Using UMI-based sequencing, the study compared peripheral blood TCR-beta repertoires from patients with HTLV-I-associated myelopathy (HAM/TSP), patients with multiple sclerosis, and healthy controls.

cDNA was synthesized by template-switch 5'RACE using a primer carrying a 10-nucleotide random unique molecular identifier by which each TCR transcript was tagged. Over 170 million TCR-beta sequences, covering 15-18 subjects, were produced in each sequencing run. The RNeasy kit was used to extract total RNA. The KAPA Real-time Library Amplification kit was used to amplify TCR-beta VDJ regions with primers targeting the TCR constant region and the 5'RACE anchor. A first PCR added sample indexes and Illumina adaptors, and a second PCR then raised library yield. After Ampure bead purification, the TCR product of roughly 650 bp was size-selected on a 2% E-gel SizeSelection system. Before pooling, libraries had their quality checked on a Bioanalyzer, their concentration measured with Qubit, and their quantity determined with the Kapa Library Quantification kit. Paired-end 2 x 150 bp sequencing of the libraries was performed on an Illumina HiSeq 2500. To increase sequence diversity, about 25-31% phiX was spiked into each library pool. As for the original processing: Quality-filtered reads were processed with the UMI-based MiGEC pipeline, which removed over 75% of raw TCR sequences during error correction. IMGT germline references were used for aligning VDJ genes, and each clonotype was defined as a unique CDR3 amino acid sequence together with its V-J genes. Clonal expansion, Shannon diversity and CDR3 relatedness were evaluated with VDJtools (CalcPairwiseDistances, ClusterSamples), while phylogenetic trees were built in CLCbio workbench. Clones with at least 8 unique UMIs were defined as expanded, with this threshold being based on coefficient-of-variation modelling across technical triplicates. TCRdb cleaned the public reads at Q25 with fastp, built clones with MiXCR and kept in-frame beta chains. Rows are unified per CDR3 protein, each entry keeping the most common DNA and genes. TCRdb assigned the V and J calls; the authors' analysis was not used. This sample has roughly 88,000 distinct CDR3 sequences in its table, and around 3.5% of those were observed once. The ten largest make up 2.5% to 3% of the sample.

For unsorted PBMC libraries, 2 million PBMCs were used after storage in RNAlater at -80 degrees C until RNA extraction. Multiple sclerosis patients were enrolled in a US clinical protocol under which disease progression was evaluated by magnetic resonance imaging. Peripheral blood was subjected to Ficoll-Hypaque density gradient centrifugation to isolate PBMCs, which were then cryopreserved in liquid nitrogen. This clonotype was detected ten times or more. Its specific antigen is unknown. Base qualities are not at hand, and no much larger clone is one base apart. The investigation overall reported the following: The MS cluster showed no association with clinical or MRI features, and the authors stated that larger cohorts are needed. In phylogenetic analysis, the repertoires of 18 of 34 MS patients grouped into a cluster of related CDR3 sequences, which suggests a possible signature at the repertoire level. Across subjects, expanded clones never shared an identical CDR3 amino acid sequence, which suggests that the TCR-beta repertoires in every group were private. TCR clonal expansion was highest in HAM/TSP patients and lowest in MS patients, with MS patients falling below even healthy controls.

From its cysteine to its phenylalanine, the CDR3 spans 13 amino acids. Only CDR3 DNA is held: 39 bases, read in frame from base 1. Deletion took 3 bases off V and 4 bases off J, with a span of 8 bases between the germline ends. CDR1 is given as SGHTA and CDR2 as FQGNSA, both from the germline V gene. The sequencing sample was made of PBMCs. The clonotype comes from a woman in her fifties or sixties with multiple sclerosis. The chain was built from TRBV7-2 and TRBJ2-3, with no D gene named confidently. The nucleotide sequence reads TGTGCCAGCAGCTTGGCGTTGGCAGATACGCAGTATTTT. This yields the protein CASSLALADTQYF.